The clone carrying this T cell receptor beta chain was seen at least ten times. There were TCR beta CDR3 regions amplified from RNA transcripts. The HTBI primer set drove a first-round RT-PCR of the TCR CDR3. TCRdb reprocessed the multiplex PCR reads with MiXCR, giving one entry per CDR3 protein. The table lists about 260,000 distinct CDR3 sequences, 16% of them singletons. Thyroid ultrasound and orbital computed tomography, with clinical symptoms and serum thyroxine and TRAb, informed diagnoses. This sample was taken from a study of T cells in Graves' hyperthyroidism and ophthalmopathy. The TCR originated in a woman younger than 30 with Graves' ophthalmopathy. The sample was blood.

For the CDR3, the DNA is TGTGCCAGCTCACCACCCCTTTACGCCACCGGGGAGCTGTTTTTT. This translates into CASSPPLYATGELFF. The V gene is TRBV18, the J gene TRBJ2-2; the D is unclear. The length of the CDR3 is 15 residues. Trimming pared 0 bases from V and 4 bases from J, leaving 9 bases between. Germline V gene lookup returns CDR1 KGHSH and CDR2 LQKENI.